Below, 26 T cell receptor beta chains from the same sample are listed, as sequenced in a study of shared clonotypes between healthy human individuals. Method: immunoSEQ multiplex PCR; TCRdb's copy keeps in-frame clones and lacks some. Of fewer than 600,000 clones listed, approximately 71% were seen once; the top ten hold around 12%. Sequencing input: PBMCs. All receptors derive from a middle-aged woman in good health. Some clones in this sample may be carry-over from other donors' samples.

This clone was counted between two and nine times. This chain uses TRBV30 with TRBJ2-1, with 7 bases identical to TRBD2. Per the germline V gene, CDR1 is GTSNPN and CDR2 is SVGIG (reference sequence). Trimming took 0 bases from V and 6 from J; bases not matched to a gene: 20. This CDR3 contains 19 residues. The CDR3 loop is CAWSVRGRPVGVISNEQFF. CDR3 sequence (DNA): TGTGCCTGGAGTGTACGCGGGAGACCCGTTGGCGTTATCTCCAATGAGCAGTTCTTC.

This clone was detected many times. The V and J genes are TRBV30 and TRBJ1-6, with TRBD1 as a possible D gene (5 bases). Germline V gives CDR1 GTSNPN, CDR2 SVGIG (reference sequence). Trimming took 1 base from V and 0 from J, leaving 10 bases between them. This CDR3 is 16 amino acids long. CDR3 nucleotides: TGTGCCTGGAGTGGCCGGGACCTCTCCTATAATTCACCCCTCCACTTT. Residues: CAWSGRDLSYNSPLHF.

The V call is TRBV5-1, the J call TRBJ2-1; D tentatively fits TRBD1 or TRBD2 (6 bases each). V lost 4 bases to trimming and J lost 9 bases, with 14 bases between them. Per the germline V gene, CDR1 is SGHRS and CDR2 is YFSETQ. The CDR3 loop spans 13 amino acids. The CDR3 nucleotides are TGCGCCAGCAGCCGGAGGGGGATGGCTGAGCAGTTCTTC. It translates to CASSRRGMAEQFF.

This sequence joins TRBV4-2 and TRBJ2-7; D possibly corresponds to TRBD2 (5 bases). Germline V gene lookup returns CDR1 LGHNA and CDR2 YNFKEQ. The CDR3 extends over 15 amino acids. Trimming took off 6 bases at V and 2 bases at J, with 17 bases between the two ends. CDR3 nucleotide sequence: TGTGCCAGCAGAACGGCGGGCAGAGACACCTACGAGCAGTACTTC. Translated: CASRTAGRDTYEQYF.

V is TRBV30 and J is TRBJ1-4, with D maybe TRBD1 (5 bases). CDR1 and CDR2 (germline): GTSNPN, SVGIG (reference sequence). Trimming shortened V by 5 bases and J by 10 bases, and 17 bases separated the two germline ends. The CDR3 is made up of 13 amino acids. CDR3 protein: CAWSPGGDRKLFF. The CDR3 nucleotides read TGTGCCTGGTCCCCTGGGGGGGACCGAAAACTGTTTTTT.

On this clone itself: A far larger clone is off by one base, so a read error is likely. V and J are TRBV28 and TRBJ2-5; 8 nucleotides line up with TRBD2. The CDR3 runs 15 residues. CDR1 MDHEN and CDR2 SYDVKM come from the germline V gene. With 6 bases clipped from V and 5 bases from J, the junction kept 11 bases outside the gene matches. The CDR3 DNA follows: TGTGCCAGCAGACAGACTAGCGAGAGGCCGGAGACCCAGTACTTC. Its translation is CASRQTSERPETQYF.

The chain employs TRBV5-1 and TRBJ2-2; D not resolved. The CDR3 is 13 amino acids. The V and J ends lost 5 bases and 5 bases respectively, with 10 bases between them. Per the germline V gene, CDR1 is SGHRS and CDR2 is YFSETQ. The CDR3 here is CASRSKGTGELFF. The CDR3 nucleotides are TGCGCCAGCAGGTCGAAAGGAACCGGGGAGCTGTTTTTT.

The chain combines TRBV7-2 with TRBJ2-7; 8 nucleotides line up with TRBD2. The CDR3 covers 15 residues. V dropped 2 bases and J dropped 4; count of bases not matched to a gene: 7. Germline V gene lookup returns CDR1 SGHTA and CDR2 FQGNSA. The CDR3 bases are TGTGCCAGCAGCTTACCTGGCGGGAGGACTTACGAGCAGTACTTC. It encodes CASSLPGGRTYEQYF.

CDR3 amino acids: CASSNRQDGYNEQFF. In nucleotides, the CDR3 is TGTGCCAGCAGCAATCGACAGGACGGATACAATGAGCAGTTCTTC. The chain combines TRBV5-4 with TRBJ2-1; TRBD1 might be the D (6 bases). Germline lookup yields CDR1 SGHNT and CDR2 YYREEE (reference sequence). This CDR3 has 15 amino acids. Trimming removed 4 bases at V and 4 bases at J, with 15 bases between.

The V and J genes are TRBV28 and TRBJ2-7, with 8 bases aligning to TRBD1. The CDR3 is made up of 14 amino acids. After removal of 6 bases from V and 4 bases from J, the junction contained 8 bases not matched to a gene. Germline V gene lookup returns CDR1 MDHEN and CDR2 SYDVKM. This CDR3 is CASRLQGDKYEQYF. The DNA for the CDR3 is TGTGCCAGCAGACTACAGGGGGATAAGTACGAGCAGTACTTC. Variable domain in full (rest from reference TRBV28 and TRBJ2-7): DVKVTQSSRYLVKRTGEKVFLECVQDMDHENMFWYRQDPGLGLRLIYFSYDVKMKEKGDIPEGYSVSREKKERFSLILESASTNQTSMYLCASRLQGDKYEQYFGPGTRLTVT.

This rearrangement joins TRBV11-1 to TRBJ2-5, with D possibly TRBD1 on 5 matching bases. Germline V lookup: CDR1 SGHAT, CDR2 FQDESV (reference sequence). The V gene lost 0 bases and the J gene lost 4 bases, with 18 bases spanning the gap. The CDR3 sequence is 17 residues long. CDR3 protein: CASSLATQAVRIETQYF. The CDR3 nucleotides are TGTGCCAGCAGCTTAGCGACACAGGCGGTGAGGATAGAGACCCAGTACTTC.

Comments on this clone: Mismatch with germline at one junction end may stem from a read error. In DNA form, the CDR3 reads TGTGCCTGGAGCCCCCGGGGTATCCCGACAGCCACCGACGCCTTT. Its protein product is CAWSPRGIPTATDAF. J is TRBJ1-1 and V is TRBV30; possibly TRBD1 for D (5 bases). CDR1 GTSNPN and CDR2 SVGIG come from the germline V gene (reference sequence). The CDR3 has 15 residues.

This chain uses TRBV30 with TRBJ1-3; D gene uncertain. Germline CDR1 reads GTSNPN; CDR2 reads SVGIG (reference sequence). The CDR3 runs to 12 residues. V was cut by 8 bases and J by 4 bases, with 12 bases left in between. CDR3 in amino acids: CAGPGSGNTIYF. The CDR3 DNA reads TGTGCCGGACCGGGGTCGGGAAACACCATATATTTT.

This clone was observed a handful of times. V gene TRBV14 combines with J gene TRBJ2-7; either TRBD1 or TRBD2 may fit D (5 bases each). CDR3 size: 15 residues. Trimming took 0 bases from V and 0 from J, leaving 9 bases between them. Germline lookup yields CDR1 SGHDN and CDR2 FVKESK. The CDR3 coding sequence is TGTGCCAGCAGCCAAGACCCGGGGCACTCCTACGAGCAGTACTTC. It specifies CASSQDPGHSYEQYF.

This clone was counted a few times. This chain links TRBV15 with TRBJ2-2; TRBD1 agrees at 8 bases. V shed 4 bases, J shed 6 bases, and the junction held 4 bases outside the gene matches. The CDR3 covers 14 residues. The germline V gene has CDR1 LNHNV and CDR2 YYDKDF (reference sequence). The CDR3 DNA sequence: TGTGCCACCAGCACGGGACAGGATGCCGGGGAGCTGTTTTTT. Encoded protein: CATSTGQDAGELFF.

This clone has a single count. V is TRBV6-5 and J is TRBJ2-7, with no clear D. This CDR3 has 13 residues. Germline V lookup: CDR1 MNHEY, CDR2 SVGAGI. The V end lost 9 bases, the J end lost 2 bases, and 14 bases lay between the germline ends. Here the CDR3 reads CASSRLGAYEQYF. The CDR3 region has the DNA TGTGCCAGTTCAAGGCTCGGTGCCTACGAGCAGTACTTC.

This rearrangement joins TRBV5-6 to TRBJ2-7, with 9 bases matching TRBD1. V shed 2 bases and J 4 bases; nucleotides not matched to a gene: 4. Germline values: CDR1 SGHDT, CDR2 YYEEEE. The CDR3 consists of 14 residues. The CDR3 sequence: CASSFGTGIYEQYF. CDR3 DNA: TGTGCCAGCAGCTTTGGGACAGGGATTTACGAGCAGTACTTC.

The chain couples TRBV4-2 to TRBJ2-1; D uncertain. V was clipped by 2 bases and J by 5 bases, with 7 bases between them. The V gene's germline CDR1 is LGHNA and CDR2 YNFKEQ. This CDR3 comprises 13 residues. The CDR3 nucleotides are TGTGCCAGCAGCCAACCTAGGGACAATGAGCAGTTCTTC. Translation gives CASSQPRDNEQFF.

The chain employs TRBV30 and TRBJ1-2, with D perhaps matching TRBD1 (6 bases). The germline V and J ends were trimmed by 3 bases and 7 bases, with 9 bases remaining between them. This CDR3 spans 11 amino acids. The V gene's germline CDR1 is GTSNPN and CDR2 SVGIG (reference sequence). The CDR3 spells CAWRQGFGYTF. The CDR3 coding sequence is TGTGCCTGGAGACAGGGATTTGGCTACACCTTC.

This clone has only a few counts. The chain couples TRBV7-8 to TRBJ1-2, with D possibly matching TRBD1 (6 bases). Per germline, CDR1 SGHVS and CDR2 FQNEAQ. This CDR3 is 15 amino acids long. Trimming cost V 5 bases and J 8 bases, with 21 bases left between them. The CDR3 DNA sequence: TGTGCCAGCAGCCCTTGGGTGGGGGGGGCGCACGGCTACACCTTC. It is translated as CASSPWVGGAHGYTF.

In this sample, this clone turned up a few times. The chain has TRBV6-5 and TRBJ2-2; 11 bases agree with TRBD2. Germline assignment: CDR1 MNHEY and CDR2 SVGAGI. The CDR3 extends over 15 amino acids. J was trimmed by 4 bases and V by 10 bases; bases with no gene match: 8. CDR3 nucleotide sequence: TGTGCCACCCTTCGGGGACTAGCGGCCACCGGGGAGCTGTTTTTT. Protein: CATLRGLAATGELFF.

The chain carries TRBV19 and TRBJ2-7; 10 bases are shared with TRBD1. Per germline, CDR1 LNHDA and CDR2 SQIVND (reference sequence). With V trimmed by 3 bases and J by 6 bases, 8 bases remained unmatched. CDR3 length equals 15 residues. CDR3: CASSINGDRGVEQYF. The CDR3 DNA reads TGTGCCAGTAGTATTAATGGGGACAGGGGTGTCGAGCAGTACTTC.

The rearrangement joins TRBV28 to TRBJ1-2, with a weak D call TRBD1 (6 bases). Trimming stripped 2 bases from V and 7 bases from J, with 17 bases between. Germline CDR1 reads MDHEN; CDR2 reads SYDVKM. This CDR3 spans 15 amino acids. The CDR3 is CASSLPTGSLGGYTF. CDR3 nucleotides: TGTGCCAGCAGTTTACCGACAGGATCTCTCGGTGGCTACACCTTC.

Many counts were recorded for this clone. The chain recombines TRBV6-4 with TRBJ2-1, with 9 nucleotides matching TRBD2. The CDR3 length is 15 residues. The germline V gene encodes CDR1 MRHNA and CDR2 SNTAGT. V lost 0 bases and J lost 7; bases outside the gene matches: 4. CDR3 region: CASSDSAGGGNEQFF. In DNA, the CDR3 is TGTGCCAGCAGTGACTCGGCGGGAGGGGGGAATGAGCAGTTCTTC.

V is TRBV7-2 and J is TRBJ2-6; D is possibly TRBD2 (5 bases). The ends were cut back, 7 bases at V and 3 bases at J, with 10 bases in the middle. The CDR3 is 14 residues long. Germline values: CDR1 SGHTA, CDR2 FQGNSA. CDR3: CASTPGGGANVLTF. CDR3 coding DNA: TGTGCCAGCACCCCCGGAGGTGGGGCCAACGTCCTGACTTTC. The entire variable domain, with the rest obtained from reference TRBV7-2 and TRBJ2-6, is as follows: GAGVSQSPSNKVTEKGKDVELRCDPISGHTALYWYRQSLGQGLEFLIYFQGNSAPDKSGLPSDRFSAERTGGSVSTLTIQRTQQEDSAVYLCASTPGGGANVLTFGAGSRLTVL.

V and J are TRBV2 and TRBJ1-1; weak D call: TRBD1 (6 bases). The germline CDR1 and CDR2 sequences are SNHLY and FYNNEI. The ends were cut back, 6 bases at V and 5 bases at J, with 13 bases in the middle. CDR3 length: 13 amino acids. This chain's CDR3 is CASRSRGPTEAFF. CDR3 coding DNA: TGTGCCAGCAGGTCTCGGGGGCCTACTGAAGCTTTCTTT.